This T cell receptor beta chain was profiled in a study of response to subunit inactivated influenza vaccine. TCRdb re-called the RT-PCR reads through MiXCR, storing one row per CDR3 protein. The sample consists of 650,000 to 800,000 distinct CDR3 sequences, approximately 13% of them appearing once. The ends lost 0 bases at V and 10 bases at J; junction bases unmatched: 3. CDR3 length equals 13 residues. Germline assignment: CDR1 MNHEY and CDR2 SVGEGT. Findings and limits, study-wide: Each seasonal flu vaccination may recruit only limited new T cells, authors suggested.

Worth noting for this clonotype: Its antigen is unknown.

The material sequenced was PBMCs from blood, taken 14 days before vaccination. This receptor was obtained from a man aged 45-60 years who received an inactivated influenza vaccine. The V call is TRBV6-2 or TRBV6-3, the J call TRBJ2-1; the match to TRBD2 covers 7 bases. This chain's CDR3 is CASSYSAGGEQFF. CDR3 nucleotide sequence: TGTGCCAGCAGTTACTCAGCCGGGGGGGAGCAGTTCTTC.